Below, one T cell receptor (beta chain) is given with its context. The target antigen is unknown. The data stem from a study of blood T cells in healthy people across ages. General study findings and limits: While age rose, TCR beta diversity per million T cells dropped in a roughly linear way.

Each donor was a healthy Caucasian individual from Russia, aged roughly 6 to 95. Then a second PCR, running about 6 to 12 cycles, was carried out with a sample-barcoded 5' primer and a J-beta primer mix. Via MiXCR, TCRdb re-called the 5' RACE reads, giving one row per CDR3 protein. The table includes hundreds of thousands of distinct CDR3 sequences, around 43% detected once. This CDR3 spans 15 amino acids. Germline V gives CDR1 MNHEY, CDR2 SMNVEV (reference sequence). V lost 4 bases, J lost 5 bases, and 9 bases stayed unmatched. The clonotype comes from a man aged 60 to 69 in good health. Specimen: blood. V usage is TRBV27 and J usage is TRBJ2-7; 9 bases align to TRBD1. CDR3 DNA: TGTGCCAGCAGTTCCGCAGGACAGGGGCACCACGAGCAGTACTTC. Residues: CASSSAGQGHHEQYF.